What follows are 29 T cell receptor beta chains derived from one specimen sequenced in a study of post-analysis software for immune sequencing data (dated by TCRdb to between 2014 and 2016). These TCRs are of unknown antigen specificity. Receptors were amplified or captured by PCR. These reads were obtained on an Illumina HiSeq 2500. To reduce PCR and sequencing biases, unique molecular identifiers were built into the TCR beta cDNA libraries. In TCRdb, the public reads were trimmed at Q25 with fastp and aligned with MiXCR, with productive beta chains retained. Each CDR3 protein gets just one entry, which takes the most common genes and DNA from the rows behind it. A total of around 250,000 distinct CDR3 sequences appear in this sample, 36% of them only once. Roughly 4.8% of the sample lies in the top ten. Summary of the overall study and its limitations: Patients showed significantly higher frequencies than controls for about five TRBV segments, among them TRBV5-6, TRBV5-1 and TRBV20-1.

The material sequenced was blood. The receptors here all came from a girl between 5 and 17 years old with multiple sclerosis.

The chain carries TRBV7-9 and TRBJ2-1, with D perhaps TRBD2 (6 bases). Germline V gene lookup returns CDR1 SEHNR and CDR2 FQNEAQ (reference sequence). Trimming took 5 bases from V and 4 from J, leaving 24 bases between them. The CDR3 consists of 18 residues. In nucleotides, the CDR3 is TGTGCCAGCAGCCCCCGAGGAGAAGCGGGCCGTCGATACAATGAGCAGTTCTTC. Amino acid sequence: CASSPRGEAGRRYNEQFF.

This clonotype was detected many times. The chain has TRBV5-1 and TRBJ2-3; 7 bases map to TRBD1. J gave up 5 bases and V 1 base, and 4 bases lay outside the gene matches. Germline V gives CDR1 SGHRS, CDR2 YFSETQ. CDR3 length equals 14 residues. The CDR3: CASSLSAGGDTQYF. In DNA form, the CDR3 reads TGCGCCAGCAGCTTGTCGGCAGGGGGAGATACGCAGTATTTT.

About this clonotype: A much larger clone lies a single base off, so this may be a read error. CDR3 protein: CASSPLAGAATGERFF. The CDR3 coding sequence is TGCGCCAGCAGCCCACTAGCGGGAGCTGCCACCGGGGAGCGGTTTTTT. V is TRBV5-1 and J is TRBJ2-2, with 11 bases that match TRBD2. There are 16 residues in the CDR3. Germline V gives CDR1 SGHRS, CDR2 YFSETQ.

This chain uses TRBV28 with TRBJ2-1, with 7 bases fitting TRBD1. Germline values: CDR1 MDHEN, CDR2 SYDVKM. This CDR3 is 15 amino acids long. V lost 6 bases and J lost 4; bases outside the gene matches: 9. The CDR3 is CASSLGQAIYNEQFF. CDR3 nucleotides: TGTGCCAGCAGCCTTGGACAGGCCATTTACAATGAGCAGTTCTTC.

This clonotype was counted only a few times. Its ends do not fully match the called genes, so a read error is possible. The V gene is TRBV5-1, the J gene TRBJ2-3; 7 nucleotides align to TRBD2. CDR1 is SGHRS and CDR2 is YFSETQ in the germline V gene. The CDR3 covers 14 residues. The CDR3 loop is CANSLGGTTDTQYF. In DNA form, the CDR3 reads TGCGCCAACAGCTTGGGGGGGACCACAGATACGCAGTATTTT. The full variable domain, rest sourced from reference TRBV5-1 and TRBJ2-3, is KAGVTQTPRYLIKTRGQQVTLSCSPISGHRSVSWYQQTPGQGLQFLFEYFSETQRNKGNFPGRFSGRQFSNSRSEMNVSTLELGDSALYLCANSLGGTTDTQYFGPGTRLTVL.

In nucleotides, the CDR3 is TGCGCCAGCAGCCCCACATCCGGGACAGACTACGAGCAGTACTTC. Protein sequence: CASSPTSGTDYEQYF. The chain couples TRBV5-1 to TRBJ2-7, with TRBD1 matching over 7 bases. This CDR3 is built from 15 residues. Trimming cost V 4 bases and J 3 bases; bases outside gene matches: 10. Per the germline V gene, CDR1 is SGHRS and CDR2 is YFSETQ.

Concerning this clonotype: A much larger clone lies one base from this, so it may be a read error. The genes are TRBV12-3 or TRBV12-4 and TRBJ2-1; the D gene could be TRBD1 or TRBD2 (5 bases each). The CDR3 contains 15 residues. V gave up 1 base and J gave up 2 bases, with 9 bases separating them. CDR3 sequence reads: CASSLGGIPYNEQFF. The DNA for the CDR3 is TGTGCCAGCAGTTTAGGGGGGATCCCCTACAATGAGCAGTTCTTC.

The genes are TRBV27 and TRBJ2-7; no clear D gene. Germline CDR1 and CDR2: MNHEY and SMNVEV (reference sequence). The CDR3 extends over 12 amino acids. The ends were cut back, 8 bases at V and 4 bases at J, with 12 bases in the middle. The CDR3 loop is CASRGSRYEQYF. The CDR3 DNA reads as TGTGCCAGCCGCGGCAGCCGGTACGAGCAGTACTTC.

This clonotype has at least ten counts. CDR3 in amino acids: CASSEGQRNSPLHF. The CDR3 DNA reads TGTGCCAGCAGTGAGGGACAGCGGAATTCACCCCTCCACTTT. The rearrangement links TRBV6-1 to TRBJ1-6; 7 nucleotides match TRBD1. Germline-derived CDR1 and CDR2 are MNHNS and SASEGT. The CDR3 loop spans 14 amino acids. V dropped 3 bases and J dropped 7; count of bases not matched to a gene: 3.

As DNA, the CDR3 is TGCGCCAGCAGCCGTGCAACTAGCGGGAGCTCCTACAATGAGCAGTTCTTC. Its protein product is CASSRATSGSSYNEQFF. The J gene is TRBJ2-1, the V gene TRBV5-1; TRBD2 matches at 11 bases. From germline, CDR1 is SGHRS and CDR2 YFSETQ. The CDR3 sequence is 17 residues long. V lost 4 bases to trimming and J lost 0 bases; unmatched junction nucleotides: 6.

Only a few counts were recorded for this clonotype. The J gene is TRBJ1-1, the V gene TRBV2; 7 positions match TRBD1. CDR1 and CDR2 (germline): SNHLY, FYNNEI. The CDR3 spans 16 residues. V lost 5 bases to trimming and J lost 1 base; unmatched junction nucleotides: 10. In nucleotides, the CDR3 is TGTGCCAGCAGTCCTGACAGGGTAATTAGGAACACTGAAGCTTTCTTT. It encodes CASSPDRVIRNTEAFF. Full variable domain (missing parts from reference TRBV2 and TRBJ1-1): EPEVTQTPSHQVTQMGQEVILRCVPISNHLYFYWYRQILGQKVEFLVSFYNNEISEKSEIFDDQFSVERPDGSNFTLKIRSTKLEDSAMYFCASSPDRVIRNTEAFFGQGTRLTVV.

Points on this clonotype: The junction differs from germline at one of its ends, possibly a read error. The chain couples TRBV4-3 to TRBJ2-1, with D perhaps assigned TRBD1 or TRBD2 (5 bases each). The CDR3 consists of 18 residues. From germline, CDR1 is LGHNA and CDR2 YSLEER. The CDR3 sequence: CASSQGTGTLISYNEQFF. CDR3 bases: TGCGCCAGTAGCCAAGGGACCGGGACCTTGATCTCCTACAATGAGCAGTTCTTC.

Points on this clonotype: This clone may be a read error of a much larger clone one base away. The chain employs TRBV7-6 and TRBJ2-2; 12 nucleotides agree with TRBD2. The CDR3 has 16 amino acids. CDR1 and CDR2 (germline): SGHVS, FNYEAQ. In DNA form, the CDR3 reads TGTGCCGGCAGCCGAGGACTAGCGGGATACACCGGGGAGCTGTTTTTT. Protein product: CAGSRGLAGYTGELFF.

In this sample, this clonotype turned up many times. J is TRBJ2-7 and V is TRBV6-5, with 9 bases aligning to TRBD1. Germline V CDR1 and CDR2: MNHEY, SVGAGI. With V trimmed by 6 bases and J by 1 base, 4 bases remained unmatched. The CDR3 loop spans 14 amino acids. In nucleotides, the CDR3 is TGTGCCAGCAGGCGCGGACAGGGGTCCTACGAGCAGTACTTC. Residues: CASRRGQGSYEQYF.

The rearrangement uses TRBV5-5 and TRBJ1-2; D uncertain. V lost 6 bases and J 0 bases, leaving 15 bases between the germline ends. Germline V gene lookup returns CDR1 SGHKS and CDR2 YYEKEE (reference sequence). The CDR3 extends over 15 amino acids. The CDR3: CASNSYGGANYGYTF. CDR3 DNA: TGTGCCAGCAACTCTTACGGAGGAGCTAACTATGGCTACACCTTC.

The rearrangement joins TRBV27 to TRBJ2-1; no clear D. This CDR3 has 23 residues. Germline CDR1 reads MNHEY; CDR2 reads SMNVEV (reference sequence). Trimming took 0 bases from V and 5 from J, leaving 35 bases between them. The CDR3: CASSLSGPLDPKTYILDDNEQFF. For the CDR3, the DNA is TGTGCCAGCAGTTTATCAGGGCCGCTAGACCCGAAGACCTACATCCTCGACGACAATGAGCAGTTCTTC.

This clonotype was found many times. The chain carries TRBV20-1 and TRBJ1-4; D call uncertain. Germline assignment: CDR1 DFQATT and CDR2 SNEGSKA (reference sequence). The CDR3 loop spans 14 amino acids. Trimming cost V 3 bases and J 3 bases, with 11 bases left between them. Here the CDR3 reads CSASKAAANEKLFF. The CDR3 DNA reads TGCAGTGCTAGCAAGGCAGCCGCTAATGAAAAACTGTTTTTT.

In its sample, this clonotype was seen a few times. This chain joins TRBV20-1 and TRBJ2-7, with D hard to call. Looked up from germline, CDR1 is DFQATT and CDR2 is SNEGSKA (reference sequence). The CDR3 has 13 residues. The V gene lost 3 bases and the J gene lost 0 bases, with 9 bases spanning the gap. The CDR3 loop reads CSASLADSYEQYF. The CDR3 DNA reads as TGCAGTGCTAGTCTCGCGGACTCCTACGAGCAGTACTTC.

This clonotype was seen ten or more times. The V gene is TRBV6-2 or TRBV6-3, the J gene TRBJ2-1; no clear D gene. Germline V lookup: CDR1 MNHEY, CDR2 SVGEGT. The CDR3 loop spans 14 amino acids. The V gene lost 5 bases and the J gene lost 10 bases, with 18 bases spanning the gap. The CDR3 DNA is TGTGCCAGCAGTCCCTCTAGACTGACGAGCGAGCAGTTCTTC. This codes for CASSPSRLTSEQFF.

The J gene is TRBJ1-2, the V gene TRBV4-2; the D gene is possibly TRBD1 (5 bases). This CDR3 spans 15 amino acids. V lost 11 bases to trimming and J lost 2 bases, with 21 bases between them. Germline assignment: CDR1 LGHNA and CDR2 YNFKEQ. The CDR3 loop reads CADSSSVGQNYGYTF. The CDR3, as DNA: TGTGCCGACAGCTCTAGCGTTGGGCAGAACTATGGCTACACCTTC.

This clonotype is a singleton in its sample. With a much larger clone just one base away, this may be a read error. The chain has TRBV7-3 and TRBJ1-1; possibly TRBD1 for D (5 bases). Germline-derived CDR1 and CDR2 are SGHTA and FQGTGA. The CDR3 consists of 15 residues. The CDR3 DNA is TGTGCCGGCAGCTTAACGGCAGGGACGGGTACTGAAGCTTTCTTT. This translates into CAGSLTAGTGTEAFF.

In regard to this clonotype: It may be a read error: a sequence one base away is much more abundant. This rearrangement joins TRBV11-2 to TRBJ1-2; D not certain. V dropped 5 bases and J dropped 5 bases, with 15 bases sitting between them. The CDR3 runs 14 residues. Germline V gives CDR1 SGHAT, CDR2 FQNNGV. The CDR3 spells CASSLRGPVYGYTF. CDR3 bases: TGTGCCAGCAGCCTGCGAGGGCCAGTGTATGGCTACACCTTC.

This chain joins TRBV14 and TRBJ2-3; perhaps TRBD2 as D (6 bases). From germline, CDR1 is SGHDN and CDR2 FVKESK. CDR3 size: 14 residues. Trimming cost V 4 bases and J 4 bases, with 12 bases left between them. The CDR3 coding sequence is TGTGCCAGCAGCCGGAGGGGACGGGCAGATACGCAGTATTTT. Protein: CASSRRGRADTQYF.

This chain joins TRBV10-3 and TRBJ2-7, with a possible D match to TRBD1 (5 bases). Deletions cut 2 bases from V and 0 bases from J, with 11 bases between. In germline, CDR1 is ENHRY, CDR2 SYGVKD. The CDR3 totals 15 residues. DNA for the CDR3: TGTGCCATCAGTGAGGGGTCGACAGTCTCCTACGAGCAGTACTTC. Residues: CAISEGSTVSYEQYF.

This clonotype showed up just a few times. The rearrangement uses TRBV25-1 and TRBJ2-5; 8 bases line up with TRBD1. CDR3 length: 16 amino acids. Germline CDR1 is MGHDK and CDR2 is SYGVNS. V dropped 4 bases and J dropped 11; count of bases not matched to a gene: 18. CDR3 DNA: TGTGCCAGCAGTGGAGCCGGGCCGGGACAGGTTTATGAGCAGTACTTC. Its translation: CASSGAGPGQVYEQYF.

About this clonotype itself: It may be a read error: a sequence one base away is much more abundant. This chain's CDR3 is CASFGPGAANYGYTF. CDR3 nucleotides: TGTGCCAGCTTTGGACCCGGGGCAGCTAACTATGGCTACACCTTC. The rearrangement joins TRBV27 to TRBJ1-2; TRBD1 is a possible D gene (5 bases). There are 15 residues in the CDR3. V lost 8 bases and J 0 bases, leaving 16 bases between the germline ends. The germline V gene has CDR1 MNHEY and CDR2 SMNVEV (reference sequence).

Concerning this clonotype itself: At one boundary the junction diverges from the germline segment, which might be a read error. The chain carries TRBV5-1 and TRBJ1-5; D may be TRBD1 (5 bases). Per germline, CDR1 SGHRS and CDR2 YFSETQ. The CDR3 runs 16 residues. CDR3 residues: CASSLGGRASNQPRHF. The CDR3 coding sequence is TGCGCCAGCAGCCTGGGTGGCAGGGCGAGCAATCAGCCCCGGCATTTT.

The rearrangement links TRBV4-2 to TRBJ2-5, with 8 bases matching TRBD1. The junction had 8 bases not matched to a gene; V was cut back by 3 bases and J by 5 bases. The CDR3 has 15 amino acids. CDR1 is LGHNA, CDR2 YNFKEQ, per germline. CDR3 bases: TGTGCCAGCAGCCAGTGGACAGGGACCCGGGAGACCCAGTACTTC. As protein: CASSQWTGTRETQYF.

V gene TRBV5-5 combines with J gene TRBJ1-5; the D gene is possibly TRBD1 (5 bases). Germline-derived CDR1 and CDR2 are SGHKS and YYEKEE (reference sequence). There are 16 residues in the CDR3. Trimming cost V 3 bases and J 2 bases, with 15 bases left between them. DNA for the CDR3: TGTGCCAGCAGCTCGGCGGGGGACTTGGGCAATCAGCCCCAGCATTTT. Its protein product is CASSSAGDLGNQPQHF.